The rows below give T cell receptor beta chains drawn from one sample of a study of blood T cells in healthy people across ages. TCRdb reprocessed the 5' RACE reads via MiXCR and lists one record per CDR3 protein. The sample holds 750,000 to 950,000 distinct CDR3 sequences, less than 70% seen once. The sequenced sample consisted of blood. Receptors originate from a man aged 80 or over in good health. The CDR3 runs from the conserved cysteine through the conserved F or W. D genes are given only for firm matches. For some rows the clone size is stated as once, few or many, or as a class when expanded; others skip it.

TRBJ2-1 TRBD2 once TRBV20-1 CSAREGLAGGPSSYNEQFF TGCAGTGCTAGAGAAGGACTAGCGGGAGGGCCGAGCTCCTACAATGAGCAGTTCTTC
TRBJ2-7 TRBD1 . TRBV11-2 CASSEDRGRDEQYF TGTGCCAGCAGCGAGGACAGGGGGCGGGACGAGCAGTACTTC
TRBJ1-1 TRBD1 . TRBV15 CATSKGDRGNTEAFF TGTGCCACCAGCAAAGGCGACAGGGGGAACACTGAAGCTTTCTTT
TRBJ2-1 TRBD1 few TRBV10-3 CAATGANEQFF TGTGCCGCTACAGGGGCCAATGAGCAGTTCTTC
TRBJ2-2 . . TRBV29-1 CSVFTGINTGELFF TGCAGCGTTTTTACAGGGATTAACACCGGGGAGCTGTTTTTT
TRBJ2-2 . . TRBV4-2 CASSQVPGPKTRGELFF TGTGCCAGCAGCCAAGTACCGGGCCCTAAAACCCGCGGGGAGCTGTTTTTT
TRBJ2-2 TRBD2 . TRBV5-1 CASSLGLLAGGLGELFF TGCGCCAGCAGCTTGGGCCTACTAGCGGGAGGCCTCGGGGAGCTGTTTTTT
TRBJ1-1 . . TRBV5-1 CASSLAGRFGEAFF TGCGCCAGCAGCTTGGCCGGCAGGTTCGGCGAAGCTTTCTTT
TRBJ2-5 TRBD2 . TRBV28 CASSLFQTSGKRNEQYF TGTGCCAGCAGTTTATTCCAGACTAGCGGGAAACGGAATGAGCAGTACTTC
TRBJ2-7 TRBD2 once TRBV13 CASRPREGNEQYF TGTGCCAGCAGGCCGCGGGAGGGGAACGAGCAGTACTTC